This T cell receptor beta chain was sequenced in a study of blood T cell repertoires in COVID-19. J gave up 5 bases and V 5 bases, and 11 bases lay outside the gene matches. The germline V gene has CDR1 SGDLS and CDR2 YYNGEE. CDR3 length: 15 residues. Clones were read by immunoSEQ multiplex PCR, and TCRdb kept only the in-frame ones, dropping some. This sample has about 160,000 clones, with around nine tenths found just once. Sample: PBMCs or T cells enriched from blood (not recorded which). V usage is TRBV9 and J usage is TRBJ2-7, with 9 nucleotides matching TRBD2. This clonotype originated in a woman in her 50s who had recovered from COVID-19. The chain's CDR3 is CASSLIGGGDDEQYF. DNA for the CDR3: TGTGCCAGCAGTCTGATTGGCGGGGGGGACGACGAGCAGTACTTC.